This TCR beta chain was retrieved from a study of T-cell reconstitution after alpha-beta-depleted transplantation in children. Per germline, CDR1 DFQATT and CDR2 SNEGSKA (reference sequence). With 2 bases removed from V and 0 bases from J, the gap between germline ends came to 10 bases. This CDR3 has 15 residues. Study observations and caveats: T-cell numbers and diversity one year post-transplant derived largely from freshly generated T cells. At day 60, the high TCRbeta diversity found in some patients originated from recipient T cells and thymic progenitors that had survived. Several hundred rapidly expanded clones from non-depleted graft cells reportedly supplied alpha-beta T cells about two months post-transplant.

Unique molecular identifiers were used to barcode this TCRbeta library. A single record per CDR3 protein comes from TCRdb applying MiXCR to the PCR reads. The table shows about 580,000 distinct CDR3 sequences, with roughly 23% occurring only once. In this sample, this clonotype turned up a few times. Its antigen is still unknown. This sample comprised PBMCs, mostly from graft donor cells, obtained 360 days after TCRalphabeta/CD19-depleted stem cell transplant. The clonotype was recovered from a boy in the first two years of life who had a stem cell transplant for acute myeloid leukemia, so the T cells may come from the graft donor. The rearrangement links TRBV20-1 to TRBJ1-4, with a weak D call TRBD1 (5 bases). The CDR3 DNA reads TGCAGTGCTAGATGGAGGGGAGCAACTAATGAAAAACTGTTTTTT. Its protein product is CSARWRGATNEKLFF.